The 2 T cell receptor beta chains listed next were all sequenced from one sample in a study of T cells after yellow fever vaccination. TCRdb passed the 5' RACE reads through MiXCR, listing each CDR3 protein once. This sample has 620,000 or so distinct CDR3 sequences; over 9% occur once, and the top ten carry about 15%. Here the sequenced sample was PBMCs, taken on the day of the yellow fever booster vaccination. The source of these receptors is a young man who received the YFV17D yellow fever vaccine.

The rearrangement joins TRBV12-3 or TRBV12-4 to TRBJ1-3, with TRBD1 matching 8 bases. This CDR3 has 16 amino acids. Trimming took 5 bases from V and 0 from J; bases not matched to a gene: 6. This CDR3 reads CASSPQQGASGNTIYF. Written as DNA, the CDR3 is TGTGCCAGCAGTCCGCAGCAGGGGGCCTCTGGAAACACCATATATTTT.

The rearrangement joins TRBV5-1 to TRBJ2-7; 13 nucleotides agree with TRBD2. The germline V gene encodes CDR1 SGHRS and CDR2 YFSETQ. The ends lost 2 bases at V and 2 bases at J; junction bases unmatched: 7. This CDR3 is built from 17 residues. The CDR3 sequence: CASSFRGTSGKAYEQYF. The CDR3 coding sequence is TGCGCCAGCAGCTTCCGAGGGACTAGCGGGAAGGCCTACGAGCAGTACTTC.